This paragraph covers one T cell receptor beta chain sequence. No antigen is known for it. No much larger clone exists at a distance of one base, and base qualities are not known. TCRbeta CDR3 regions were amplified from genomic DNA using the immunoSEQ Assay, a bias-controlled multiplex PCR. From the authors' description of their analysis: The number of nucleated cells in each sample was estimated by amplification of reference gene primers within the assay. To quantify the absolute abundance of each unique TCRbeta CDR3 rearrangement, sequence reads were collapsed and filtered. For each sample, productive Simpson clonality was calculated by taking the square root of Simpson's diversity index across productive rearrangements. TCRdb holds this immuneACCESS table with in-frame rearrangements only. Some clones are missing; in checked studies, unresolved V genes explain under half, and the rest has no known cause. The DNA was the basis for D and trimming; V, J and clone size are from that table. In all, the sample holds a few hundred thousand clones, and roughly 90% of those were seen once. The ten largest clones capture 3% to 3.5% of the sample.

In the prospective study, participants were roughly 18 to 95 years old, resided in fewer than 25 geographic areas of the United States, and were enrolled through a virtual design. In the prospective study, participants were assigned to cohorts based on the clinical history participants reported in a screening survey and a study questionnaire. In the prospective study, whole blood, serum and a nasopharyngeal or oropharyngeal swab were collected from each participant by mobile phlebotomists. Over a roughly 2-month period, participants in the prospective study had the option of providing additional blood draws and questionnaires. Before DNA extraction, prospective study blood samples were shipped either frozen or at room temperature. The sample belongs to a study of blood T cell repertoires in COVID-19 (dated by TCRdb to 2020 to 2022). Broadly, across the study: Recovered participants in ImmuneRACE Cohort 3 were defined as having two consecutive negative NP/OP PCR tests, clearance from a healthcare professional, or resolution of symptoms. Samples from collaborators originated in the United States, Italy and Spain and spanned both the acute and convalescent phases of COVID-19. The prospective study material was composed of cDNA or gDNA derived from T cells, B-cell-depleted T cells, or PBMCs. The dataset comprised deeply sampled blood TCRbeta repertoires from subjects exposed to, actively infected with, or recovered from COVID-19. A freely available public database, intended as a resource for researchers studying the immune response to SARS-CoV-2, is where the repertoires were released. The samples were drawn from two sources: the first 160 participants of the ongoing ImmuneRACE study, and about 1,300 subjects contributed by 6 global collaborators. Sample metadata almost always included a de-identified subject ID, COVID-19 status, age in years and sex. Where available, HLA class I and class II types were obtained from metadata supplied by the sample provider rather than from assay-based typing. Overall study results and their limits: How much clinical and demographic metadata was included differed by source and by participant, and the metadata was provided uncurated.

The germline V gene encodes CDR1 MDHEN and CDR2 SYDVKM. After removal of 6 bases from V and 4 bases from J, the junction retains 14 bases not matched to a gene. The CDR3 runs 20 amino acids, cysteine and phenylalanine included. The retained sequence is limited to the CDR3, 60 bases, with the frame set at the first base. The source is a woman between 50 and 59 years old in a cohort exposed to, infected with or recovered from COVID-19 (not recorded which). This sequence uses TRBV28 and TRBJ2-2, with 16 bases aligning to TRBD2. The sequenced material came from PBMCs or T cells enriched from blood (not recorded which). The sequence in DNA is TGTGCCAGCAGCTACCTTTCGGGACTAGCGGGGGGGCGCGGCACCGGGGAGCTGTTTTTT. It translates to CASSYLSGLAGGRGTGELFF.